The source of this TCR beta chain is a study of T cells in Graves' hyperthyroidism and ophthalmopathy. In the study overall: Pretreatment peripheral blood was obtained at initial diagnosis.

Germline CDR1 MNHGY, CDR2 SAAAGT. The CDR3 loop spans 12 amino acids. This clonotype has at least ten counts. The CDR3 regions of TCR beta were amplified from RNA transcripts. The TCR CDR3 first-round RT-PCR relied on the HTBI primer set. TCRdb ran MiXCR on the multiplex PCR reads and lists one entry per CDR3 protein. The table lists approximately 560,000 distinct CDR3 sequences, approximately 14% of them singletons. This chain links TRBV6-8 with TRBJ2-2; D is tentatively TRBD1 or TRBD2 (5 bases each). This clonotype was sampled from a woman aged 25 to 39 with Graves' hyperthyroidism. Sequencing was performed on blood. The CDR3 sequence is CVSGTYTGELFF. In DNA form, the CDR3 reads TGTGTTTCAGGGACCTACACCGGGGAGCTGTTTTTT.